The 10 T cell receptor beta chains reported below all come from one sample, sequenced in a study of cytotoxic CD8 clonotypes in ibrutinib-treated CLL (dated by TCRdb to the early 2020s). Libraries were constructed by the immunoSEQ multiplex PCR assay. Drawn from immuneACCESS, this table holds only the in-frame rearrangements with V and J called that TCRdb kept. Clones are partly lost; checked studies trace under half to an unresolved V gene and leave the rest unexplained. The sample data list around 140,000 clones, and more than 70% of these were observed just once. The ten largest clonotypes hold around 7.6% of the sample. The input for sequencing was PBMCs, taken after 36 months of ibrutinib treatment. Receptors originate from a human donor with chronic lymphocytic leukemia.

This CDR3 reads CASSLGRGKTGELFF. DNA for the CDR3: TGTGCCAGCAGCTTGGGCAGGGGGAAGACCGGGGAGCTGTTTTTT. This chain links TRBV7-9 with TRBJ2-2, with 7 bases identical to TRBD1. Germline CDR1 is SEHNR and CDR2 is FQNEAQ (reference sequence). The V segment lost 3 bases and the J segment 5 bases; nucleotides outside the gene matches: 6. This CDR3 is built from 15 residues.

The rearrangement joins TRBV18 to TRBJ2-1; the D gene is possibly TRBD1 (7 bases). CDR1 and CDR2 (germline): KGHSH, LQKENI. Trimming shortened V by 3 bases and J by 7 bases, and 16 bases separated the two germline ends. The CDR3 contains 15 residues. This chain's CDR3 is CASSPQGGGGNEQFF. The CDR3 DNA reads as TGTGCCAGCTCACCCCAGGGGGGAGGAGGTAATGAGCAGTTCTTC.

The rearrangement links TRBV29-1 to TRBJ2-3; D is unresolved. Germline V gives CDR1 SQVTM, CDR2 ANQGSEA. With 7 bases removed from V and 2 bases from J, the gap between germline ends came to 16 bases. This CDR3 contains 14 residues. CDR3 sequence reads: CSAKTPILTDTQYF. DNA of the CDR3: TGCAGCGCAAAGACACCAATTCTCACAGATACGCAGTATTTT.

The chain uses TRBV9 and TRBJ2-5; the D gene is possibly TRBD2 (6 bases). CDR1 SGDLS and CDR2 YYNGEE come from the germline V gene. V lost 6 bases and J 5 bases, leaving 23 bases between the germline ends. The CDR3 runs 16 residues. CDR3 protein: CASTPGGARFGETQYF. Written as DNA, the CDR3 is TGTGCCAGCACCCCTGGCGGGGCTCGGTTTGGGGAGACCCAGTACTTC.

The CDR3 DNA sequence: TGTGCCAGCAGCTTGGTTCCGGGACAGGATTACGAGCAGTACTTC. Amino acids: CASSLVPGQDYEQYF. The chain recombines TRBV5-5 with TRBJ2-7; 8 nucleotides line up with TRBD1. Germline loops: CDR1 SGHKS, CDR2 YYEKEE (reference sequence). The CDR3 is 15 residues long. J lost 4 bases, V lost 0 bases, and 6 bases had no gene match.

This clone was seen only once. V and J are TRBV5-8 and TRBJ2-7; D may be TRBD1 (5 bases). CDR3 size: 13 residues. Trimming pared 5 bases from V and 1 base from J, leaving 10 bases between. Germline CDR1 and CDR2: SGHTS and YDEGEE. The CDR3 DNA reads as TGTGCCAGCAGTTTACAGGCGTCCTACGAGCAGTACTTC. Its protein product is CASSLQASYEQYF.

V usage is TRBV18 and J usage is TRBJ2-5; 11 bases match TRBD1. Germline V lookup: CDR1 KGHSH, CDR2 LQKENI. This CDR3 spans 15 amino acids. The ends lost 2 bases at V and 5 bases at J; junction bases unmatched: 4. CDR3 in amino acids: CASSPGTGGRETQYF. CDR3 in DNA: TGTGCCAGCTCACCAGGGACAGGGGGAAGGGAGACCCAGTACTTC. The full variable domain, in which reference TRBV18 and TRBJ2-5 provide the parts outside the CDR3, is NAGVMQNPRHLVRRRGQEARLRCSPMKGHSHVYWYRQLPEEGLKFMVYLQKENIIDESGMPKERFSAEFPKEGPSILRIQQVVRGDSAAYFCASSPGTGGRETQYFGPGTRLLVL.

The V call is TRBV2, the J call TRBJ1-1; no clear D gene. V was clipped by 5 bases and J by 0 bases, with 7 bases between them. Germline CDR1 SNHLY, CDR2 FYNNEI. This CDR3 spans 13 amino acids. The CDR3 protein is CASSQELNTEAFF. CDR3 DNA sequence: TGTGCCAGCAGTCAGGAGTTGAACACTGAAGCTTTCTTT.

The chain links TRBV11-3 to TRBJ2-7; possible D gene TRBD1, 5 bases. Germline lookup yields CDR1 SGHNT and CDR2 YENEEA. The CDR3 extends over 14 amino acids. Trimming took 2 bases from V and 2 from J, leaving 10 bases between them. The CDR3 DNA reads TGTGCCAGCAGCTTAAGCCAGGGCACCTACGAGCAGTACTTC. Translating it yields CASSLSQGTYEQYF.

The chain is built from TRBV7-9 and TRBJ2-1; the match to TRBD1 covers 9 bases. Per the germline V gene, CDR1 is SEHNR and CDR2 is FQNEAQ (reference sequence). The CDR3 length is 13 residues. J was trimmed by 8 bases and V by 11 bases; bases with no gene match: 10. The CDR3 coding sequence is TGTGCCCTAACAGGGGGCTCTGGCGATGAGCAGTTCTTC. Amino acids: CALTGGSGDEQFF.